Following are 6 T cell receptor beta chains from one sample sequenced in a study of CD8 T cells in Susac syndrome. An input of roughly 0.5 to 1 ug of RNA was subjected to reverse transcription using random hexamers. In TCRdb, the immunoSEQ multiplex PCR reads were re-called with MiXCR into one record per CDR3 protein. Among about 120,000 distinct CDR3 sequences listed, around 95% were seen once. Sequenced material: CD8+ T cells from PBMCs. The receptors were gathered from a human donor with Susac syndrome.

This chain connects TRBV6-1 to TRBJ1-1, with a tentative D call TRBD1 (5 bases). CDR3 length: 13 residues. Deletions cut 7 bases from V and 1 base from J, with 10 bases between. The V gene's germline CDR1 is MNHNS and CDR2 SASEGT. The CDR3 DNA is TGTGCCAGCACCCAACAGGAGAACACTGAAGCTTTCTTT. This encodes CASTQQENTEAFF.

The V call is TRBV27, the J call TRBJ1-1; D unresolved. Trimming took off 5 bases at V and 1 base at J, with 11 bases between the two ends. CDR1 and CDR2 from the germline V gene are MNHEY and SMNVEV (reference sequence). CDR3 size: 14 residues. CDR3 coding DNA: TGTGCCAGCAGTGATCCCCGGTCGAACACTGAAGCTTTCTTT. This sequence encodes CASSDPRSNTEAFF.

V is TRBV29-1 and J is TRBJ1-2; no firm D call. The V end lost 8 bases, the J end lost 1 base, and 14 bases lay between the germline ends. The CDR3 contains 13 residues. From germline, CDR1 is SQVTM and CDR2 ANQGSEA. The CDR3 DNA is TGCAGCTCCTCTGGTGATTTTAACTATGGCTACACCTTC. This encodes CSSSGDFNYGYTF.

The chain joins TRBV5-1 to TRBJ1-1; 7 bases match TRBD1. This CDR3 region has 15 residues. The V segment lost 5 bases and the J segment 2 bases; nucleotides outside the gene matches: 9. Germline assignment: CDR1 SGHRS and CDR2 YFSETQ. CDR3 in amino acids: CASSTGEKTNTEAFF. Written as DNA, the CDR3 is TGCGCCAGCAGTACAGGGGAAAAAACAAACACTGAAGCTTTCTTT.

This clonotype occurred once. The chain recombines TRBV6-4 with TRBJ1-2, with D possibly matching TRBD1 (5 bases). CDR1 is MRHNA, CDR2 SNTAGT, per germline. The germline V and J ends were trimmed by 4 bases and 8 bases, with 20 bases remaining between them. The CDR3 has 15 amino acids. CDR3: CASSVDSDSFYGYTF. CDR3 bases: TGTGCCAGCAGTGTCGACTCCGACAGCTTTTACGGCTACACCTTC.

The chain joins TRBV2 to TRBJ2-2, with D possibly being TRBD1 or TRBD2 (5 bases each). The germline CDR1 and CDR2 sequences are SNHLY and FYNNEI. There are 13 residues in the CDR3. V lost 6 bases and J lost 5, with 10 bases in between. The CDR3 nucleotides are TGTGCCAGCAGGGGGGTACCGACCGGGGAGCTGTTTTTT. Translated: CASRGVPTGELFF.